This T cell receptor beta chain was observed in a study of blood T cell repertoires in COVID-19. Study summary: The United States, Italy and Spain provided the acute and convalescent COVID-19 samples. The analysed material was cDNA or gDNA that came from T cells, B-cell-depleted T cells, or PBMCs.

Per the authors' pipeline: Amplification with reference gene primers provided the estimates of nucleated cell counts. Clones were read by immunoSEQ multiplex PCR, and TCRdb kept only the in-frame ones, dropping some. V and J calls plus clone size are reproduced from that table; the DNA served to infer D and trimming. The table lists around 620,000 clones, 90% of them singletons, with more than 0.25% in the top ten. V shed 0 bases and J 7 bases; nucleotides not matched to a gene: 3. Per germline, CDR1 GTSNPN and CDR2 SVGIG (reference sequence). The CDR3 covers 13 residues. The rearrangement joins TRBV30 to TRBJ1-1, with TRBD1 matching over 9 bases. Sequencing was carried out using peripheral blood. The clonotype was recovered from a young woman with acute or convalescent COVID-19. The CDR3 region has the DNA TGTGCCTGGAGTGTCGGACAGGGGTTTGAAGCTTTCTTT. Translation: CAWSVGQGFEAFF.